A single sample is the source of the 8 T cell receptor beta chains below, sequenced in a study of beta chain features in type 1 diabetes. The study reverse transcribed the entire isolated RNA, so it sequenced expressed TCRB transcripts. Repertoires were generated with immunoSEQ multiplex PCR, while TCRdb's copy carries only in-frame clones and drops some. The sample lists 600,000 to 700,000 clones; around 12% were seen once. Points from the study as a whole: TCRB CDR3s from Type 1 diabetes patients were moderately but significantly shorter in all four CD4+ subsets.

Which antigens these TCRs recognize remains unknown. The sequencing input was naive CD4+ T cells from blood. These receptors all stem from a man aged 25 to 40 with type 1 diabetes.

This clone came up a few times. This chain uses TRBV29-1 with TRBJ2-7; D ambiguous. The CDR3 runs 14 residues. Trimming pared 4 bases from V and 2 bases from J, leaving 15 bases between. Germline CDR1 reads SQVTM; CDR2 reads ANQGSEA. Here the CDR3 DNA reads TGCAGCGTTGCAGACTTCCCGAAACCCTACGAGCAGTACTTC. This translates into CSVADFPKPYEQYF.

This clone appeared a few times. This sequence joins TRBV9 and TRBJ2-6; 7 bases match TRBD1. The CDR3 covers 17 residues. CDR1 and CDR2 from the germline V gene are SGDLS and YYNGEE. The V segment lost 4 bases and the J segment 0 bases; nucleotides outside the gene matches: 7. In nucleotides, the CDR3 is TGTGCCAGCAGCACCGGACAGGCAGACTCTGGGGCCAACGTCCTGACTTTC. Translating gives CASSTGQADSGANVLTF.

This clone was recorded a few times. The rearrangement links TRBV5-4 to TRBJ2-2; a weak D match, TRBD2 (6 bases). CDR1 and CDR2 from the germline V gene are SGHNT and YYREEE (reference sequence). V was pared by 4 bases and J by 7 bases, with 20 bases between. This CDR3 has 16 residues. The CDR3 loop is CASSPREDPLYGELFF. CDR3 DNA sequence: TGTGCCAGCAGCCCAAGGGAGGATCCTCTGTACGGGGAGCTGTTTTTT.

This rearrangement joins TRBV15 to TRBJ2-7; D is perhaps TRBD1 (6 bases). From germline, CDR1 is LNHNV and CDR2 YYDKDF (reference sequence). Deletions cut 0 bases from V and 6 bases from J, with 12 bases between. This CDR3 spans 14 amino acids. Written as DNA, the CDR3 is TGTGCCACCAGCAGAGATGTAATCAGGGGCGAGCAGTACTTC. It translates to CATSRDVIRGEQYF.

The V and J genes are TRBV9 and TRBJ1-2; 8 nucleotides align to TRBD1. V shed 0 bases and J 4 bases; nucleotides not matched to a gene: 5. Per germline, CDR1 SGDLS and CDR2 YYNGEE. This CDR3 spans 15 amino acids. Here the CDR3 reads CASSVAGGIGYGYTF. Here the CDR3 DNA reads TGTGCCAGCAGCGTAGCAGGGGGCATCGGCTATGGCTACACCTTC.

The genes are TRBV9 and TRBJ1-3; D unclear. V was clipped by 0 bases and J by 0 bases, with 10 bases between them. The V gene's germline CDR1 is SGDLS and CDR2 YYNGEE. The CDR3 runs 16 residues. CDR3 loop: CASSVASTDSGNTIYF. CDR3 bases: TGTGCCAGCAGCGTAGCTTCCACCGACTCTGGAAACACCATATATTTT.

The chain joins TRBV12-5 to TRBJ1-5; the D is unclear. Per germline, CDR1 LGHNT and CDR2 FRNRAP. Trimming left V 0 bases short and J 2 bases short, with 11 bases between. CDR3 length: 16 amino acids. The CDR3 reads CASGLVVRRGNQPQHF. In DNA form, the CDR3 reads TGTGCTAGTGGTTTGGTAGTCAGGAGGGGCAATCAGCCCCAGCATTTT.

For this clone: In the same sample, other DNA sequences code for this CDR3. V gene TRBV28 combines with J gene TRBJ1-2, with 8 positions matching TRBD1. Losses at the gene ends were 6 bases for V and 4 bases for J; bases not matched to a gene: 4. The germline V gene has CDR1 MDHEN and CDR2 SYDVKM. There are 13 residues in the CDR3. The CDR3 region is CASSTGQGYGYTF. The DNA for the CDR3 is TGTGCCAGCAGCACCGGACAGGGCTATGGCTACACCTTC.